This note documents a single T cell receptor (beta chain) sequence. Its antigen is unknown. This CDR3 region has 17 residues. Germline assignment: CDR1 SGDLS and CDR2 YYNGEE. V lost 3 bases, J lost 1 base, and 12 bases stayed unmatched. The data derive from a study of cytomegalovirus exposure and HLA in healthy donors. General study results and limits: The authors later linked a missense DCLRE1C variant to TCR beta V- and J-gene trimming. Cytomegalovirus association was listed for about 180 TCR beta chains. Presence/absence analyses supposed approximately even sequencing depth among donors.

Vbeta (60) and Jbeta (13) primers were used in the PCR. TCRdb's table, derived via immunoSEQ multiplex PCR, lists solely in-frame clones and lacks some. The sample shows about 160,000 clones, around 77% of them seen only once. Input material: PBMCs. The rearrangement links TRBV9 to TRBJ1-2; 7 nucleotides align to TRBD1. This sequence originates from a woman aged 25 to 39 in good health and CMV-seronegative. CDR3 sequence (DNA): TGTGCCAGCAGCGACCCGGGACAGCTAAACAGTAACTATGGCTACACCTTC. Translated, it gives CASSDPGQLNSNYGYTF.